These 20 T cell receptor beta chains were all obtained from the same sample, sequenced in a study of CD8 T cells in ankylosing spondylitis. Each CDR3 protein gets one entry after TCRdb re-called the 5' RACE reads with MiXCR. The table includes just over 150,000 distinct CDR3 sequences, around 17% detected once. The sequenced sample consisted of blood, either unsorted or a sorted T cell fraction (not recorded which). The receptor source for this set is a male donor with ankylosing spondylitis or in good health (not recorded which).

The chain links TRBV28 to TRBJ2-7, with D tentatively TRBD2 (6 bases). The CDR3 contains 14 residues. V lost 5 bases and J lost 5, with 16 bases in between. Germline assignment: CDR1 MDHEN and CDR2 SYDVKM. The chain's CDR3 is CASSAGTLGHEQYF. The CDR3, as DNA: TGTGCCAGCAGTGCCGGGACTCTCGGCCACGAGCAGTACTTC.

This clonotype has at least ten counts. V and J are TRBV20-1 and TRBJ2-7, with TRBD2 matching over 13 bases. Germline trimming cut 6 bases from V and 3 bases from J; bases unmatched to any gene: 8. CDR1 and CDR2 from the germline V gene are DFQATT and SNEGSKA (reference sequence). CDR3 length: 15 amino acids. The CDR3 region has the DNA TGCAGTGCGACCAGGACTAGCGGGAGCGTCTACGAGCAGTACTTC. Amino acids: CSATRTSGSVYEQYF.

The chain uses TRBV5-4 and TRBJ1-1; a weak D match, TRBD1 (6 bases). Trimming left V 4 bases short and J 0 bases short, with 13 bases between. In germline, CDR1 is SGHNT, CDR2 YYREEE (reference sequence). The CDR3 is 15 amino acids. CDR3 protein: CASSGRGGMNTEAFF. The CDR3 nucleotides read TGTGCCAGCAGCGGGAGAGGGGGGATGAACACTGAAGCTTTCTTT.

This clonotype occurred a few times. The gene calls are TRBV28 and TRBJ1-1; maybe TRBD1 (5 bases). V was shortened by 5 bases and J by 5 bases, with 15 bases between the two germline ends. There are 14 residues in the CDR3. CDR1 and CDR2 from the germline V gene are MDHEN and SYDVKM. The CDR3 DNA sequence: TGTGCCAGCAGTCTACCCGGGGCGGGGACTGAAGCTTTCTTT. This gives the protein CASSLPGAGTEAFF.

This chain links TRBV10-1 with TRBJ2-3; D is uncertain. Trimming shortened V by 0 bases and J by 2 bases, and 6 bases separated the two germline ends. The germline V gene has CDR1 WNHNN and CDR2 SYGVQD (reference sequence). There are 14 residues in the CDR3. In DNA, the CDR3 is TGCGCCAGCAGTGAGTCGATTGCCACAGATACGCAGTATTTT. Protein sequence: CASSESIATDTQYF.

In its sample, this clonotype was seen a few times. The genes are TRBV27 and TRBJ2-1, with a possible D match to TRBD2 (6 bases). V was clipped by 6 bases and J by 4 bases, with 13 bases between them. Germline V gene sequence: CDR1 MNHEY, CDR2 SMNVEV (reference sequence). This CDR3 contains 14 residues. CDR3 residues: CASRRGMGYNEQFF. The CDR3 nucleotides read TGTGCCAGCAGGCGCGGGATGGGGTACAATGAGCAGTTCTTC.

This clonotype was recorded at least ten times. CDR3 bases: TGCAGTGCTAGTCTAGGCAGGGATTCACCCCTCCACTTT. It specifies CSASLGRDSPLHF. The chain combines TRBV20-1 with TRBJ1-6; tentatively, D is TRBD1 (5 bases). CDR3 length: 13 amino acids. Germline V gives CDR1 DFQATT, CDR2 SNEGSKA (reference sequence). V gave up 3 bases and J gave up 8 bases, with 11 bases separating them.

This clonotype was seen repeatedly, ten times or more. The chain has TRBV4-1 and TRBJ2-3; 7 bases match TRBD2. The CDR3 is 15 residues long. The trim removed 8 bases at V and 6 bases at J, leaving 14 bases unmatched. CDR1 and CDR2 (germline): MGHRA, YSYEKL. The chain's CDR3 is CASGDRGLVDDTQYF. The CDR3 coding sequence is TGCGCCAGCGGAGACCGAGGACTAGTGGACGATACGCAGTATTTT.

This chain uses TRBV5-6 with TRBJ2-1; D gene uncertain. CDR1 is SGHDT, CDR2 YYEEEE, per germline. Deletions cut 1 base from V and 0 bases from J, with 8 bases between. This CDR3 spans 15 amino acids. CDR3 nucleotide sequence: TGTGCCAGCAGCTTGACGGTGGGCTCCTACAATGAGCAGTTCTTC. This translates into CASSLTVGSYNEQFF.

This clonotype has at least ten counts. The rearrangement uses TRBV3-1 and TRBJ2-4; 14 bases match TRBD2. V was clipped by 4 bases and J by 6 bases; unmatched bases: 8. The CDR3 runs 17 residues. Germline-derived CDR1 and CDR2 are LGHDT and YNNKEL (reference sequence). DNA for the CDR3: TGTGCCAGCAGCCCCATTCCGGGACTAGCGGGAGCAAACATTCAGTACTTC. It is translated as CASSPIPGLAGANIQYF.

In its sample, this clonotype was seen many times. The chain is built from TRBV28 and TRBJ2-1; no clear D gene. Germline values: CDR1 MDHEN, CDR2 SYDVKM. This CDR3 contains 13 residues. V was shortened by 3 bases and J by 4 bases, with 7 bases between the two germline ends. CDR3 residues: CASSFERYNEQFF. CDR3 nucleotides: TGTGCCAGCAGTTTCGAACGGTACAATGAGCAGTTCTTC.

This clonotype was counted ten times or more. Here the CDR3 reads CSAGLTGPVNIQYF. CDR3 nucleotide sequence: TGCAGTGCTGGCCTCACAGGGCCGGTGAACATTCAGTACTTC. The chain recombines TRBV20-1 with TRBJ2-4, with a weak D call TRBD1 (6 bases). This CDR3 is built from 14 residues. Trimming cost V 5 bases and J 7 bases, with 18 bases left between them. Germline V gives CDR1 DFQATT, CDR2 SNEGSKA (reference sequence).

This clonotype was picked up many times. The gene calls are TRBV5-1 and TRBJ2-5; D not certain. V lost 0 bases, J lost 1 base, and 7 bases lay in between. The length of the CDR3 is 14 residues. In germline, CDR1 is SGHRS, CDR2 YFSETQ. CDR3 sequence reads: CASSLVASQETQYF. DNA of the CDR3: TGCGCCAGCAGCTTGGTGGCTTCCCAAGAGACCCAGTACTTC.

This clonotype was seen a few times. The chain combines TRBV7-3 with TRBJ2-1, with 9 bases identical to TRBD2. CDR3 length: 17 amino acids. Looked up from germline, CDR1 is SGHTA and CDR2 is FQGTGA. J gave up 3 bases and V 0 bases, and 6 bases lay outside the gene matches. The CDR3 region has the DNA TGTGCCAGCAGCTTAACGTTCGGACTAGCGATCTACAATGAGCAGTTCTTC. Residues: CASSLTFGLAIYNEQFF.

V usage is TRBV5-1 and J usage is TRBJ2-4, with 7 positions matching TRBD2. The V gene end was trimmed by 1 base and the J gene end by 0 bases; junction bases not matched to a gene: 7. The CDR3 extends over 17 amino acids. The germline gives CDR1 SGHRS, CDR2 YFSETQ. CDR3 coding DNA: TGCGCCAGCAGCTTGTCGAGCGGGGTACTAGCCAAAAACATTCAGTACTTC. Its protein is CASSLSSGVLAKNIQYF.

The sample holds many counts of this clonotype. The rearrangement uses TRBV29-1 and TRBJ1-2; D unclear. The CDR3 runs to 11 residues. Deletions cut 2 bases from V and 13 bases from J, with 14 bases between. The germline V gene has CDR1 SQVTM and CDR2 ANQGSEA. For the CDR3, the DNA is TGCAGCGTTGAAAGAAATTCTGAGGTCACCTTC. It translates to CSVERNSEVTF.

The chain combines TRBV5-1 with TRBJ2-7; 7 positions agree with TRBD1. CDR1 SGHRS and CDR2 YFSETQ come from the germline V gene. This CDR3 is 15 amino acids long. V lost 4 bases and J lost 7; bases outside the gene matches: 14. CDR3 in DNA: TGCGCCAGCAGCCACGCCGGGACAGCCCTTTTTGAGCAGTACTTC. It codes for CASSHAGTALFEQYF.

V and J are TRBV6-5 and TRBJ1-5, with D possibly matching TRBD1 (6 bases). Per germline, CDR1 MNHEY and CDR2 SVGAGI. V lost 5 bases, J lost 7 bases, and 12 bases lay in between. CDR3 length: 13 amino acids. The CDR3 DNA sequence: TGTGCCAGCAGTGGGGGGGCATGGCAGCCCCAGCATTTT. Amino acid sequence: CASSGGAWQPQHF.

This chain links TRBV10-3 with TRBJ2-7, with 9 bases matching TRBD1. The germline V gene has CDR1 ENHRY and CDR2 SYGVKD. The V gene end was trimmed by 4 bases and the J gene end by 3 bases; junction bases not matched to a gene: 1. This CDR3 is 13 amino acids long. The CDR3 loop is CAISGTGDYEQYF. CDR3 nucleotide sequence: TGTGCCATCAGTGGGACAGGGGACTACGAGCAGTACTTC.

The chain links TRBV29-1 to TRBJ2-5, with D possibly being TRBD2 (5 bases). V lost 3 bases and J 2 bases, leaving 16 bases between the germline ends. The CDR3 is 15 amino acids. Germline V CDR1 and CDR2: SQVTM, ANQGSEA. Here the CDR3 reads CSVEVAGALQETQYF. CDR3 nucleotide sequence: TGCAGCGTTGAGGTGGCGGGCGCCCTTCAAGAGACCCAGTACTTC.